A selection of T cell receptor beta chains follows, all from one sample in a study of CD8+ T cells in alopecia areata. The method was immunoSEQ multiplex PCR; TCRdb's version includes in-frame clones alone and lacks a portion of them. The sample has 110,000 or so clones, around 58% seen once. The sequences come from CD8+ T cells sorted from blood, collected at week 4, from a patient treated with tofacitinib. Receptors originate from a human donor with alopecia areata. Each CDR3 is given with its conserved first and last residue. Each record gives: clone size, J gene, D gene, V gene, CDR3 protein, CDR3 DNA. A D gene is named only where the DNA matches it firmly. Not all rows give a size; the values are once, few, many and, for expanded clones, a class.

>.|TRBJ2-7|.|TRBV19
CASSIGGSYEQYF
TGTGCCAGTAGTATAGGGGGTAGCTACGAGCAGTACTTC
>few|TRBJ2-1|.|TRBV4-1
CASSQDPGSYNEQFF
TGCGCCAGCAGCCAAGATCCAGGATCCTACAATGAGCAGTTCTTC
>.|TRBJ2-7|.|TRBV7-9
CASINSTGIYEQYF
TGTGCCAGCATCAACTCCACAGGGATCTACGAGCAGTACTTC
>few|TRBJ1-2|TRBD1|TRBV27
CATITTGEGYTF
TGTGCCACAATCACCACAGGGGAAGGCTACACCTTC
>medium-sized|TRBJ2-1|.|TRBV18
CASSPPMVGDYNEQFF
TGTGCCAGCTCACCACCTATGGTGGGGGACTACAATGAGCAGTTCTTC
>.|TRBJ2-7|.|TRBV29-1
CSVRTMGEQYF
TGCAGCGTTAGGACCATGGGGGAGCAGTACTTC
>once|TRBJ2-1|.|TRBV7-2
CASSQPLYNEQFF
TGTGCCAGCAGCCAACCTCTCTACAATGAGCAGTTCTTC
>once|TRBJ2-5|.|TRBV11-2
CASRTAQETQYF
TGTGCCAGCAGGACGGCCCAAGAGACCCAGTACTTC
>.|TRBJ2-5|TRBD1|TRBV18
CASSPNSGTGETQYF
TGTGCCAGCTCACCAAACTCCGGGACAGGGGAGACCCAGTACTTC
>.|TRBJ2-1|.|TRBV12-5
CASGSSFNEQFF
TGTGCTAGTGGTTCCTCCTTCAATGAGCAGTTCTTC
>.|TRBJ1-1|.|TRBV30
CAWSNLANTEAFF
TGTGCCTGGAGTAACCTGGCGAACACTGAAGCTTTCTTT
>.|TRBJ1-2|.|TRBV28
CASSLTSGGDTNYGYTF
TGTGCCAGCAGTTTAACCTCCGGGGGGGATACTAACTATGGCTACACCTTC
>.|TRBJ2-4|.|TRBV29-1
CSVLGTDGKNIQYF
TGCAGCGTGCTAGGGACGGACGGGAAAAACATTCAGTACTTC
>.|TRBJ2-6|.|TRBV6-1
CASTFERAGANVLTF
TGTGCCAGCACCTTCGAGAGAGCTGGGGCCAACGTCCTGACTTTC
>.|TRBJ2-7|.|TRBV27
CASSLRRENYEQYF
TGTGCCAGCAGTTTAAGGCGCGAAAACTACGAGCAGTACTTC
>few|TRBJ2-2|.|TRBV29-1
CSVEDPRTASYTGELFF
TGCAGCGTTGAAGATCCCCGGACCGCGTCTTACACCGGGGAGCTGTTTTTT
>few|TRBJ2-7|.|TRBV15
CATSRSMSAGDEQYF
TGTGCCACCAGCAGATCGATGTCGGCAGGTGACGAGCAGTACTTC
>.|TRBJ2-7|.|TRBV15
CATSTQGKVYEQYF
TGTGCCACCAGCACCCAGGGAAAGGTTTACGAGCAGTACTTC
>few|TRBJ2-5|.|TRBV29-1
CSAGSGLETQYF
TGCAGCGCCGGATCAGGGTTAGAGACCCAGTACTTC
>.|TRBJ1-5|TRBD1|TRBV7-2
CASSLPTGGASNQPQHF
TGTGCCAGCAGCTTACCGACAGGGGGCGCGAGCAATCAGCCCCAGCATTTT
>.|TRBJ2-7|.|TRBV27
CASTDSSLFEQYF
TGTGCCAGCACCGACAGTTCCCTATTTGAGCAGTACTTC
>.|TRBJ2-3|.|TRBV19
CASSIRPGDTQYF
TGTGCCAGTAGTATCCGCCCTGGAGATACGCAGTATTTT
>.|TRBJ2-7|TRBD2|TRBV27
CASSLSLAGGPGEQYF
TGTGCCAGCAGTTTATCCCTAGCGGGGGGGCCTGGAGAGCAGTACTTC
>once|TRBJ2-7|.|TRBV30
CAWSVDQDYEQYF
TGTGCCTGGAGTGTGGACCAGGACTACGAGCAGTACTTC
>.|TRBJ1-2|TRBD1|TRBV7-9
CASSLNPGGSGYTF
TGTGCCAGCAGCTTAAATCCAGGGGGCTCTGGCTACACCTTC
>.|TRBJ2-5|.|TRBV6-5
CASSYGETQYF
TGTGCCAGCAGTTACGGTGAGACCCAGTACTTC
>once|TRBJ2-3|.|TRBV30
CAWSLSTGDTQYF
TGTGCCTGGAGTTTGTCGACGGGAGATACGCAGTATTTT
>.|TRBJ1-1|.|TRBV5-6
CASSLEGPAPEAFF
TGTGCCAGCAGCTTGGAAGGGCCAGCACCCGAAGCTTTCTTT
>.|TRBJ2-6|TRBD1|TRBV29-1
CSVSPGTGISGANVLTF
TGCAGCGTGTCCCCCGGGACAGGTATCTCTGGGGCCAACGTCCTGACTTTC